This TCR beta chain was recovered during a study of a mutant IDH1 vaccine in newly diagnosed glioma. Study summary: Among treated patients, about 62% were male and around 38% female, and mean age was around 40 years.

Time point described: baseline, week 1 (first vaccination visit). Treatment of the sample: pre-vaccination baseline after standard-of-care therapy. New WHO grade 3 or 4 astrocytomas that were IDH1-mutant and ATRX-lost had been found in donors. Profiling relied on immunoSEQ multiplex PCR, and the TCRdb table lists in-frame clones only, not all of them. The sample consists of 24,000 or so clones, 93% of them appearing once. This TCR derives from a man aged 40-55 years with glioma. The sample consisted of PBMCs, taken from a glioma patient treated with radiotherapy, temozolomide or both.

CDR3 amino acids: CASSGRGGQPQHF. Written as DNA, the CDR3 is TGTGCCAGCAGTGGACGGGGGGGACAGCCCCAGCATTTT. This chain links TRBV2 with TRBJ1-5, with D maybe TRBD1 (5 bases). The CDR3 extends over 13 amino acids. The germline V gene encodes CDR1 SNHLY and CDR2 FYNNEI. The V gene lost 4 bases and the J gene lost 7 bases, with 11 bases spanning the gap.